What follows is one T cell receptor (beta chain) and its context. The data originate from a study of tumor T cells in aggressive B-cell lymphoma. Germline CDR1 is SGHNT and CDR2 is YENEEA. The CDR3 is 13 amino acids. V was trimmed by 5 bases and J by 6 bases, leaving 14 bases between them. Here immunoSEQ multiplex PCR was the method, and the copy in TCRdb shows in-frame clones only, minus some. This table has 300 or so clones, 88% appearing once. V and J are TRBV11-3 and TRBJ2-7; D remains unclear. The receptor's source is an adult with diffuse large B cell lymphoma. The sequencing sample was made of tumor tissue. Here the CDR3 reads CASSARTLGEQYF. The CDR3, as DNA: TGTGCCAGCAGCGCACGCACCCTAGGCGAGCAGTACTTC.